The sequence of this TCR beta chain was determined in a study of long-term antiretroviral therapy in people with HIV. Study-level findings and limits: Blood sampling spanned 2004 to 2017, possibly under older ART regimens. ART adherence, viral resistance and therapy changes were not recorded. Clonotypes expanded prior to ART showed repertoire dominance at all sampled time points.

To note about this clone: Its specificity is unknown.

Germline assignment: CDR1 MNHNY and CDR2 SVGAGI (reference sequence). The CDR3 is made up of 13 amino acids. Investigators performed immunoSEQ version v3.0 at survey level. Data came from immunoSEQ multiplex PCR; TCRdb stores just in-frame clones and leaves some out. The profile shows 40,000 or so clones, about four fifths of them singletons. The TCR sequence derives from a man aged 18 to 29 with HIV. The chain has TRBV6-6 and TRBJ2-5; D possibly uses TRBD1 or TRBD2 (6 bases each). The J call is in doubt because the DNA end fits TRBJ2-7 better. This sample comprised unsorted PBMCs, obtained 0.3 years after starting antiretroviral therapy. The CDR3 sequence: CASSPRGGYEQYF. DNA for the CDR3: TGTGCCAGCAGCCCCAGGGGAGGCTACGAGCAGTACTTC.